This T cell receptor (beta chain) was captured in a study of CD8 T cells in ankylosing spondylitis. J was trimmed by 4 bases and V by 5 bases; bases with no gene match: 9. This CDR3 is built from 14 residues. Germline V gene sequence: CDR1 GTSNPN, CDR2 SVGIG (reference sequence). Findings and caveats of the study: Prior work had noted some motif variants in reactive arthritis blood and synovial fluid. Clones linked to disease were reported to show significant enrichment in matched ankylosing spondylitis synovial fluid. Characteristic, it appeared, of ankylosing spondylitis blood was a TCR beta motif of roughly eight highly homologous variants.

In regard to this clonotype: Its antigen is not known.

TCRdb re-derived calls from the 5' RACE reads in MiXCR, one entry per CDR3 protein. The profile shows roughly 700,000 distinct CDR3 sequences, around 20% of them singletons. The J gene is TRBJ2-7, the V gene TRBV30; the match to TRBD1 covers 9 bases. The sample taken for sequencing was blood, either unsorted or a sorted T cell fraction (not recorded which). This sequence originates from a male donor with ankylosing spondylitis. The CDR3 sequence: CAWGLQGARYEQYF. CDR3 DNA sequence: TGTGCCTGGGGGTTACAGGGGGCGCGGTACGAGCAGTACTTC.